The text below deals with one T cell receptor (beta chain). The antigen is unknown. Germline assignment: CDR1 SGHAT and CDR2 FQNNGV. Between the trimmed V and J ends, which lost 3 bases and 11 bases, there was a span of 10 bases. This CDR3 has 11 residues. Genomic DNA, serving as template, underwent TCR beta VDJ and CDR3 profiling. TCRdb re-called the reads through MiXCR, storing one row per CDR3 protein. The repertoire holds about 18,000 distinct CDR3 sequences, with more than 30% as singletons. Patients picked for sequencing had shown CD8+CD57+ cell expansion detected by flow cytometry. Among the patients, all had severe acquired aplastic anemia. The data belong to a study of CD8+CD57+ T cells in acquired aplastic anemia. Notes on the study in general: The CD8+CD57+ cells of patients were less diverse than their total CD4+ and CD8+ pools.

This receptor was taken from a human donor with aplastic anemia. V usage is TRBV11-2 and J usage is TRBJ1-1; a weak D match, TRBD1 (5 bases). Sequenced sample: CD8+CD57+ T cells sorted from PBMCs. This sample's subset: bead-enriched CD8+CD57+ effector memory T cells from SAA patients. The CDR3 is CASSLTVGAFF. CDR3 DNA: TGTGCCAGCAGCTTGACAGTAGGGGCTTTCTTT.